The rows below give T cell receptor beta chains drawn from one sample of a study of T cells in Graves' hyperthyroidism and ophthalmopathy. TCRdb recomputed calls from the multiplex PCR reads with MiXCR, one row per CDR3 protein. The sample shows about 300,000 distinct CDR3 sequences, less than 30% of them seen only once. What was sequenced was blood. The receptor source for this set is a man in his forties or fifties with Graves' hyperthyroidism that later progressed to Graves' ophthalmopathy. CDR3s include the opening cysteine and the closing phenylalanine or tryptophan. The order of the fields is clone size, J gene, V gene, D gene, CDR3 protein, CDR3 DNA. A D gene is named only where the DNA matches it firmly. Not all rows give a size; the values are once, few, many and, for expanded clones, a class.

few	TRBJ2-7	TRBV10-3	TRBD2	CAIRPTSGKSYEQYF	TGTGCCATCAGACCCACTAGCGGGAAGTCCTACGAGCAGTACTTC
few	TRBJ1-2	TRBV6-1	TRBD1	CASSDRDRDGYTF	TGTGCCAGCAGTGACAGGGACAGAGATGGCTACACCTTC
many	TRBJ1-2	TRBV20-1	.	CSARDRGRVYYGYTF	TGCAGTGCTAGAGATCGGGGCAGGGTATACTATGGCTACACCTTC
many	TRBJ2-7	TRBV28	TRBD2	CASSLRGDNYEQYF	TGTGCCAGCAGTTTACGGGGGGATAACTACGAGCAGTACTTC
many	TRBJ1-2	TRBV28	.	CVSSLNSYGYTF	TGTGTCAGCAGTTTGAACAGCTATGGCTACACCTTC
.	TRBJ2-7	TRBV7-8	TRBD2	CASSLGTTTREQYF	TGTGCCAGCAGCTTGGGGACTACCACCCGCGAGCAGTACTTC
many	TRBJ2-7	TRBV5-1	TRBD1	CASSFQGADEQYF	TGCGCCAGCAGCTTCCAGGGGGCCGACGAGCAGTACTTC
many	TRBJ2-7	TRBV19	.	CASSAPARDGTYEQYF	TGTGCCAGTAGTGCCCCCGCCCGGGACGGAACCTACGAGCAGTACTTC
.	TRBJ1-5	TRBV6-2/TRBV6-3	.	CASSYAGDTFYSNQPQHF	TGTGCCAGCAGTTACGCAGGGGACACTTTCTATAGCAATCAGCCCCAGCATTTT
many	TRBJ2-2	TRBV19	.	CASTRTYNTGELFF	TGTGCCAGTACTAGAACCTATAACACCGGGGAGCTGTTTTTT
many	TRBJ2-2	TRBV27	.	CASSYGVVSGELFF	TGTGCCAGCAGTTATGGGGTAGTATCCGGGGAGCTGTTTTTT
many	TRBJ2-1	TRBV6-1	TRBD2	CASRELAGTSYNEQFF	TGTGCCAGCAGGGAACTAGCGGGGACCTCCTACAATGAGCAGTTCTTC
many	TRBJ2-2	TRBV6-5	.	CASSYSLATRELFF	TGTGCCAGCAGTTACTCGCTTGCAACCAGGGAGCTGTTTTTT
few	TRBJ2-5	TRBV12-3/TRBV12-4	TRBD2	CASSWGLAGDRETQYF	TGTGCCAGCAGTTGGGGACTAGCGGGAGACCGAGAGACCCAGTACTTC
.	TRBJ2-6	TRBV6-1	.	CASSAGLSSGANVLTF	TGTGCCAGCAGTGCCGGACTAAGCTCTGGGGCCAACGTCCTGACTTTC
.	TRBJ1-5	TRBV30	.	CAARGGSNQPQHF	TGTGCCGCTCGGGGGGGATCAAATCAGCCCCAGCATTTT
many	TRBJ2-2	TRBV30	TRBD2	CAWSAPNPGLAPGELFF	TGTGCCTGGAGTGCCCCCAACCCGGGACTAGCGCCCGGGGAGCTGTTTTTT
many	TRBJ2-7	TRBV5-1	TRBD1	CASSERTGPYEQYF	TGCGCCAGCAGCGAGAGGACAGGGCCCTACGAGCAGTACTTC
few	TRBJ2-5	TRBV3-1	.	CASSQSGQETQYF	TGTGCCAGCAGCCAGTCAGGACAAGAGACCCAGTACTTC
.	TRBJ1-1	TRBV15	.	CATSRTEDEAFF	TGTGCCACCAGCAGGACAGAGGATGAAGCTTTCTTT
.	TRBJ2-2	TRBV13	TRBD2	CASSLGTSGILTGELFF	TGTGCCAGCAGCTTAGGGACTAGCGGGATCCTCACCGGGGAGCTGTTTTTT
many	TRBJ1-2	TRBV11-2	TRBD1	CASSPGQGGGYTF	TGTGCCAGCAGCCCCGGACAGGGAGGTGGCTACACCTTC
.	TRBJ1-5	TRBV6-2/TRBV6-3	.	CASSYPSTYQPQHF	TGTGCCAGCAGTTACCCCAGCACCTATCAGCCCCAGCATTTT
.	TRBJ2-1	TRBV7-3	TRBD2	CASSTSGHNEQFF	TGTGCCAGCAGTACTAGCGGCCACAATGAGCAGTTCTTC
many	TRBJ1-1	TRBV9	.	CASSPTGAMNTEAFF	TGTGCCAGCAGCCCCACCGGGGCCATGAACACTGAAGCTTTCTTT
.	TRBJ2-4	TRBV28	.	CASSPGGGNIQYF	TGTGCCAGCAGCCCCGGGGGTGGAAACATTCAGTACTTC
many	TRBJ2-4	TRBV5-1	TRBD2	CASSSPGTSGIRGGLQYF	TGCGCCAGCAGCTCACCCGGGACTAGCGGGATCCGGGGTGGGCTTCAGTACTTC
many	TRBJ2-5	TRBV24-1	.	CATSDLVAGETQYF	TGTGCCACCAGTGATTTGGTGGCAGGGGAGACCCAGTACTTC
.	TRBJ2-7	TRBV30	.	CAWSVRYRGYEQYF	TGTGCCTGGAGTGTCCGGTATCGGGGGTACGAGCAGTACTTC
.	TRBJ2-5	TRBV29-1	TRBD1	CSVLLTGGGETQYF	TGCAGCGTTCTCCTTACAGGGGGCGGGGAGACCCAGTACTTC
many	TRBJ1-2	TRBV5-1	.	CASSLGGDYGYTF	TGCGCCAGCAGCTTGGGCGGGGACTATGGCTACACCTTC
many	TRBJ2-5	TRBV6-5	.	CASSLTTSHQTQYF	TGTGCCAGCAGTTTGACAACGTCCCATCAGACCCAGTACTTC
.	TRBJ2-7	TRBV7-2	.	CASSLFVPPEGEQYF	TGTGCCAGCAGCTTATTCGTTCCCCCCGAAGGCGAGCAGTACTTC
many	TRBJ1-2	TRBV2	TRBD1	CASSTGTGNYGYTF	TGTGCCAGCAGTACCGGGACAGGAAACTATGGCTACACCTTC
few	TRBJ2-2	TRBV4-1	TRBD2	CASSRLAEGTGELFF	TGCGCCAGCAGTCGACTAGCGGAGGGCACCGGGGAGCTGTTTTTT
many	TRBJ2-7	TRBV11-3	.	CASSRPEIRYEQYF	TGTGCCAGCAGCCGTCCAGAGATCCGGTACGAGCAGTACTTC
many	TRBJ2-7	TRBV12-3/TRBV12-4	TRBD1	CASGPGQGNYEQYF	TGTGCCAGCGGCCCGGGACAGGGGAACTACGAGCAGTACTTC
many	TRBJ2-3	TRBV7-3	.	CASSFSSEKSTDTQYF	TGTGCCAGCAGCTTCAGTAGCGAGAAGAGCACAGATACGCAGTATTTT
many	TRBJ1-5	TRBV12-3/TRBV12-4	.	CASSLASGNQPQHF	TGTGCCAGCAGTTTAGCGTCTGGCAATCAGCCCCAGCATTTT
many	TRBJ1-5	TRBV5-5	.	CASSLAGHQPQHF	TGTGCCAGCAGCTTGGCGGGTCACCAGCCCCAGCATTTT
many	TRBJ2-2	TRBV29-1	.	CSVEEAGIGELFF	TGCAGCGTTGAAGAGGCAGGGATCGGGGAGCTGTTTTTT
many	TRBJ2-7	TRBV11-1	.	CASSPFRGTVGYEQYF	TGTGCCAGCAGTCCTTTCCGCGGGACAGTGGGATACGAGCAGTACTTC
many	TRBJ2-5	TRBV12-3/TRBV12-4	.	CASRKEVAQETQYF	TGTGCCAGCAGAAAGGAGGTGGCTCAAGAGACCCAGTACTTC
.	TRBJ1-1	TRBV11-2	.	CASSRQGPSSGTEAFF	TGTGCCAGCAGCCGCCAGGGACCTTCCAGTGGCACTGAAGCTTTCTTT
many	TRBJ1-1	TRBV15	TRBD1	CATSSHRGSTEAFF	TGTGCCACCAGCAGCCACAGGGGGAGCACTGAAGCTTTCTTT
many	TRBJ2-7	TRBV10-3	.	CAISESIGGHEQYF	TGTGCCATCAGTGAGTCGATTGGGGGACACGAGCAGTACTTC
many	TRBJ2-5	TRBV6-2/TRBV6-3	.	CASSTNTRAEETQYF	TGTGCCAGCAGTACAAATACAAGAGCGGAAGAGACCCAGTACTTC
many	TRBJ2-7	TRBV7-8	TRBD2	CASSLASGTLTYEQYF	TGTGCCAGCAGCTTAGCTAGCGGGACCCTTACCTACGAGCAGTACTTC
few	TRBJ2-2	TRBV18	.	CASSPTTGNTGELFF	TGTGCCAGCTCACCCACAACAGGGAACACCGGGGAGCTGTTTTTT
.	TRBJ1-5	TRBV6-5	.	CASSLYRWTLSNQPQHF	TGTGCCAGCAGCTTATACCGCTGGACCCTTAGCAATCAGCCCCAGCATTTT
few	TRBJ2-7	TRBV20-1	.	CSARDLGGAREQYF	TGCAGTGCTAGAGATCTAGGGGGGGCGCGGGAGCAGTACTTC
.	TRBJ1-1	TRBV30	.	CAWSPRITGGNTEAFF	TGTGCCTGGAGCCCCCGGATAACTGGGGGGAACACTGAAGCTTTCTTT
few	TRBJ1-1	TRBV12-3/TRBV12-4	.	CASRLGDTLNTEAFF	TGTGCCAGCAGGTTAGGTGACACCCTGAACACTGAAGCTTTCTTT